This T cell receptor (beta chain) was found in a study of blood T cell repertoires in COVID-19. Study in general: T cells, B-cell-depleted T cells, or PBMCs supplied cDNA or gDNA.

The authors' processing: By means of reference gene primer amplification, nucleated cell counts were estimated. Data came from immunoSEQ multiplex PCR; TCRdb stores just in-frame clones and leaves some out. Clonal size and the V and J genes are those of that table, whereas D and trimming came from the DNA. The repertoire holds roughly 130,000 clones, with under 90% as singletons. V was clipped by 10 bases and J by 5 bases, with 17 bases between them. The CDR3 loop spans 13 amino acids. The chain has TRBV12-3 or TRBV12-4 and TRBJ1-1, with a tentative D call TRBD1 (5 bases). The receptor was derived from a woman aged 60-75 years with acute or convalescent COVID-19. The specimen was peripheral blood. In DNA form, the CDR3 reads TGTGCCATTTCTGTTGGGGCGTGGACTGAAGCTTTCTTT. As protein: CAISVGAWTEAFF.